The rows below give T cell receptor beta chains drawn from one sample of a study of blood T cells in healthy people across ages. From the 5' RACE reads, TCRdb called clonotypes with MiXCR, one entry per CDR3 protein. The repertoire consists of about 830,000 distinct CDR3 sequences, with about 62% occurring once and the leading ten covering about 20%. What was sequenced was blood. These receptors were taken from a man under 40 in good health. Each CDR3 is given with its conserved first and last residue. The order of the fields is D gene, V gene, J gene, clone size, CDR3 protein, CDR3 DNA. D genes are given only for firm matches. For some rows the clone size is stated as once, few or many, or as a class when expanded; others skip it.

NA	TRBV15	TRBJ2-3	NA	CATSSGAAGTQYF	TGTGCCACCAGCAGTGGTGCAGCGGGTACGCAGTATTTT
TRBD1	TRBV27	TRBJ2-5	NA	CASSPDRVISYGQYF	TGTGCCAGCAGTCCGGACAGGGTTATTTCCTACGGGCAGTACTTC
NA	TRBV4-2	TRBJ1-2	NA	CASSLQSEGVINYGYTF	TGTGCCAGCAGCCTACAGTCGGAGGGGGTAATTAACTATGGCTACACCTTC
TRBD2	TRBV5-1	TRBJ2-3	NA	CASRRREDADTQYF	TGCGCCAGCAGGAGGCGGGAGGACGCAGATACGCAGTATTTT
NA	TRBV28	TRBJ2-7	NA	CASRTRYFNEQYF	TGTGCCAGCAGGACTCGGTACTTTAACGAGCAGTACTTC
NA	TRBV7-2	TRBJ2-7	NA	CASSPGQRGEQYF	TGTGCCAGCAGCCCAGGGCAACGGGGCGAGCAGTACTTC
NA	TRBV6-2/TRBV6-3	TRBJ2-1	NA	CASSSGSTAGYLYNKQFF	TGTGCCAGCAGTTCGGGGAGTACCGCCGGGTATCTTTACAATAAGCAGTTCTTC
NA	TRBV5-1	TRBJ2-7	NA	CASGGGAAYEQYF	TGCGCCAGCGGCGGCGGGGCCGCCTACGAGCAGTACTTC
TRBD2	TRBV5-5	TRBJ2-1	few	CASRGLAGDNEQFF	TGTGCCAGCAGGGGACTAGCGGGAGACAATGAGCAGTTCTTC
NA	TRBV20-1	TRBJ1-1	NA	CSASTSRGVTEAFF	TGCAGTGCGTCCACCTCTAGAGGGGTTACTGAAGCTTTCTTT
TRBD2	TRBV7-8	TRBJ2-5	few	CASSLGLRLAANRETQYF	TGTGCCAGCAGCTTAGGTCTCAGGCTAGCGGCTAATAGAGAGACCCAGTACTTC
TRBD1	TRBV18	TRBJ2-4	few	CASSLKRDRDRISNGIQYF	TGTGCCAGCTCACTAAAACGGGACAGGGACCGGATATCAAATGGCATTCAGTACTTC
TRBD1	TRBV5-1	TRBJ2-2	NA	CASSVGTASEAEELFF	TGCGCCAGCAGCGTAGGGACAGCTAGTGAGGCTGAGGAGCTGTTTTTT
NA	TRBV20-1	TRBJ2-7	NA	CSASGVQGTYEQYF	TGCAGTGCTAGCGGGGTCCAAGGGACCTACGAGCAGTACTTC
NA	TRBV28	TRBJ2-5	many	CATLEPTSQETQYF	TGTGCCACCCTAGAACCGACCAGTCAAGAGACCCAGTACTTC
NA	TRBV20-1	TRBJ2-3	NA	CSAIPSSRVLTDTQYF	TGCAGTGCTATCCCCTCAAGCAGGGTCCTCACAGATACGCAGTATTTT
TRBD2	TRBV9	TRBJ2-5	few	CASSVRLAGQETQYF	TGTGCCAGCAGCGTGCGACTAGCGGGACAAGAGACCCAGTACTTC
NA	TRBV12-3/TRBV12-4	TRBJ2-1	NA	CASSLFREQFF	TGTGCCAGCAGTTTGTTTCGGGAGCAGTTCTTC
NA	TRBV9	TRBJ2-7	few	CASSVGLIASEQYF	TGTGCCAGCAGCGTGGGGCTTATAGCCTCCGAGCAGTACTTC
NA	TRBV5-1	TRBJ2-2	NA	CASSPRPTGNTGELFF	TGCGCCAGCAGCCCCCGACCCACCGGGAACACCGGGGAGCTGTTTTTT
NA	TRBV5-1	TRBJ2-7	few	CASSNRSSYEQYF	TGCGCCAGCAGTAACAGGAGCTCCTACGAGCAGTACTTC
TRBD1	TRBV20-1	TRBJ1-2	NA	CSKDRVYGYTF	TGCAGTAAAGACAGGGTCTATGGCTACACCTTC
TRBD2	TRBV20-1	TRBJ2-7	NA	CSGRAGVTSEQYF	TGCAGTGGTAGGGCGGGAGTAACAAGCGAGCAGTACTTC
TRBD2	TRBV30	TRBJ2-1	few	CAWSESGRVQFF	TGTGCCTGGAGTGAAAGCGGGAGGGTGCAGTTCTTC
NA	TRBV7-6	TRBJ2-3	once	CASSLMGLESTDTQYF	TGTGCCAGCAGCTTAATGGGGCTAGAATCCACAGATACGCAGTATTTT
NA	TRBV20-1	TRBJ1-1	NA	CSARHGNTEAFF	TGCAGTGCAAGACACGGGAACACTGAAGCTTTCTTT
TRBD1	TRBV5-1	TRBJ1-4	NA	CASRRTGGKTTNEKLFF	TGCGCCAGCCGGAGGACAGGGGGGAAGACAACTAATGAAAAACTGTTTTTT
NA	TRBV11-2	TRBJ2-3	NA	CASSWGGAPGDTQYF	TGTGCCAGCAGTTGGGGGGGGGCTCCAGGTGATACGCAGTATTTT
TRBD2	TRBV20-1	TRBJ2-1	NA	CSARSSGRAWNEQFF	TGCAGTGCTAGATCAAGCGGGAGGGCCTGGAATGAGCAGTTCTTC
NA	TRBV27	TRBJ1-2	few	CASSLQTGYGYTF	TGTGCCAGCAGTTTACAGACAGGCTATGGCTACACCTTC
TRBD2	TRBV29-1	TRBJ2-7	few	CSARLAGGPQSEQYF	TGCAGCGCCAGACTAGCGGGAGGCCCACAAAGTGAGCAGTACTTC
TRBD1	TRBV12-3/TRBV12-4	TRBJ1-2	few	CASSTGQGAYGYTF	TGTGCCAGCAGTACGGGACAGGGGGCCTATGGCTACACCTTC
NA	TRBV20-1	TRBJ1-1	NA	CSARNRENTEAFF	TGCAGTGCTAGGAACAGGGAGAACACTGAAGCTTTCTTT
NA	TRBV10-3	TRBJ1-1	NA	CAISREANTEAFF	TGTGCCATCAGTCGTGAGGCGAATACTGAAGCTTTCTTT
NA	TRBV25-1	TRBJ2-1	few	CASSVGGTYNEQFF	TGTGCCAGCAGTGTTGGGGGGACCTACAATGAGCAGTTCTTC